This TCR beta chain comes out of a study of blood T cell repertoires in COVID-19. Overall study: Italy, Spain and the United States were the sources of the convalescent and acute COVID-19 samples.

Per the original methods: The assay estimated nucleated cells by amplifying reference gene primers. The repertoire was sequenced with immunoSEQ multiplex PCR; TCRdb's copy has only in-frame clones and lacks some. Clone size and the V and J calls come from that table; the DNA yielded D and trimming. The repertoire holds 150,000 to 200,000 clones, with approximately 80% as singletons. CDR1 is SGHRS, CDR2 YFSETQ, per germline. There are 15 residues in the CDR3. Trimming at V came to 4 bases and at J to 0 bases, leaving 6 bases not matched to a gene. The sample comprised peripheral blood. The TCR originated in a human donor with acute or convalescent COVID-19. The donor label of this sample is uncertain. The chain joins TRBV5-1 to TRBJ1-1; 7 bases line up with TRBD1. The CDR3 DNA reads as TGCGCCAGCAGCGAGTCGGGACAGATGAACACTGAAGCTTTCTTT. It yields the protein CASSESGQMNTEAFF.